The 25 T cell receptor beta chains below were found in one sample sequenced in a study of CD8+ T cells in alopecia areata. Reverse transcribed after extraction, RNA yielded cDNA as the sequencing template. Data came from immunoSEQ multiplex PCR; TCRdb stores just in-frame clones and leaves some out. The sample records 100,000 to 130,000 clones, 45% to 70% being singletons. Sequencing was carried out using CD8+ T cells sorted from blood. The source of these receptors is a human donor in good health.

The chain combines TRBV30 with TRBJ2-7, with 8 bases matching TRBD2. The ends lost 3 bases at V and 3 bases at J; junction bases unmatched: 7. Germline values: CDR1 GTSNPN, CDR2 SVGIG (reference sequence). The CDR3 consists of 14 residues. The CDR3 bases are TGTGCCTGGAGCGTTAGCGGGACCCTCTACGAGCAGTACTTC. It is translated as CAWSVSGTLYEQYF.

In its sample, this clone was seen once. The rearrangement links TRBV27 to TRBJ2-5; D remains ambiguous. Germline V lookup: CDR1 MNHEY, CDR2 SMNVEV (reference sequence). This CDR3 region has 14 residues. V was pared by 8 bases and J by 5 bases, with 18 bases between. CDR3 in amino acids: CASSPRRSPETQYF. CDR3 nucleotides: TGTGCCAGCTCCCCTCGGCGGAGTCCGGAGACCCAGTACTTC.

The CDR3 here is CASRFPGQQQYF. The CDR3, as DNA: TGTGCCAGCAGATTTCCGGGACAGCAGCAGTACTTC. The gene calls are TRBV28 and TRBJ2-7; TRBD1 matches 7 bases. Trimming at V came to 6 bases and at J to 8 bases, leaving 7 bases not matched to a gene. Looked up from germline, CDR1 is MDHEN and CDR2 is SYDVKM. This CDR3 has 12 amino acids.

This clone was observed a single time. The CDR3 is CASSPRTGGTQYF. In nucleotides, the CDR3 is TGTGCCAGCTCACCCCGGACAGGGGGTACCCAGTACTTC. This chain links TRBV18 with TRBJ2-5, with 10 bases aligning to TRBD1. The V and J ends lost 3 bases and 8 bases, in that order; junction bases with no gene match: 3. CDR3 size: 13 residues. Germline V gives CDR1 KGHSH, CDR2 LQKENI.

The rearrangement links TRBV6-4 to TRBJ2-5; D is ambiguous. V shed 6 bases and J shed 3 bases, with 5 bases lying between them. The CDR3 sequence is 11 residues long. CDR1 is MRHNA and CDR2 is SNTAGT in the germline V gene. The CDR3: CASRIEETQYF. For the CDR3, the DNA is TGTGCCAGCAGAATCGAAGAGACCCAGTACTTC.

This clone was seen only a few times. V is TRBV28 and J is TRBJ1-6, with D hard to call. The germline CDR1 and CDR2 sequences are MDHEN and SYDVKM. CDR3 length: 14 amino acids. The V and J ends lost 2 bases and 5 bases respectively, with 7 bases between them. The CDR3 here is CASSLTGNNSPLHF. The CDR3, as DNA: TGTGCCAGCAGTTTAACCGGGAATAATTCACCCCTCCACTTT.

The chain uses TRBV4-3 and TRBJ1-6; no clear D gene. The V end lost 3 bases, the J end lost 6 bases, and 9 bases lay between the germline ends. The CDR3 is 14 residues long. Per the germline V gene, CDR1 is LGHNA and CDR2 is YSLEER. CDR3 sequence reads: CASSQEIPNSPLHF. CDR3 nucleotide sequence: TGCGCCAGCAGCCAGGAGATCCCTAATTCACCCCTCCACTTT.

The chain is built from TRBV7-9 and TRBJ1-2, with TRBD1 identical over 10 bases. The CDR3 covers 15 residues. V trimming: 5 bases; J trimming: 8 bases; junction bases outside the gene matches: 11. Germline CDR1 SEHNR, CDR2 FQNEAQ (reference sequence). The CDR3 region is CASSPLADRGQGYTF. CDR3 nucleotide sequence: TGTGCCAGCAGCCCGCTTGCCGACAGGGGGCAGGGCTACACCTTC.

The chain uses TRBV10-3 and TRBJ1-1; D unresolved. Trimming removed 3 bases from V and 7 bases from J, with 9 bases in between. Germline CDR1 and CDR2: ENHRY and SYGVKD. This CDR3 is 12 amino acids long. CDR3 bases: TGTGCCATCAGTGACGGATTCCTTGAAGCTTTCTTT. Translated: CAISDGFLEAFF.

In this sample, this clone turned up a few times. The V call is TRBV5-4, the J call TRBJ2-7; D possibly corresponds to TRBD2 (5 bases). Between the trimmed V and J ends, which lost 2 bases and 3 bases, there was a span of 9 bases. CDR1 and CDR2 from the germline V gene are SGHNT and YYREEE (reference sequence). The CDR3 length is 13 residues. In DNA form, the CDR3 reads TGTGCCAGCAGCTTAGACCGGGGCTACGAGCAGTACTTC. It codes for CASSLDRGYEQYF.

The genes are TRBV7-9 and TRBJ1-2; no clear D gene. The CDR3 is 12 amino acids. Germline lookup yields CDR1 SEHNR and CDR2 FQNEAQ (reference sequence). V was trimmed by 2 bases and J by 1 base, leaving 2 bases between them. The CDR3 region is CASSLSNYGYTF. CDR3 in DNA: TGTGCCAGCAGCTTAAGTAACTATGGCTACACCTTC.

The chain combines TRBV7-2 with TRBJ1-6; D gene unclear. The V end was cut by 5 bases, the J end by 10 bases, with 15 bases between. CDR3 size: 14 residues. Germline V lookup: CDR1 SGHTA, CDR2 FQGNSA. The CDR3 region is CASSPGRQDSPLHF. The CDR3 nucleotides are TGTGCCAGCAGCCCCGGTCGTCAGGACTCACCCCTCCACTTT.

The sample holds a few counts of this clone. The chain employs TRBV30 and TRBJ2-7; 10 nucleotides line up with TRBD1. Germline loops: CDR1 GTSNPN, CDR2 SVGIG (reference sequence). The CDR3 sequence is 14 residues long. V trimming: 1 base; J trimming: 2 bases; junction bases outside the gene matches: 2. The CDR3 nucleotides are TGTGCCTGGAGTGACGGACAGGGGGCCTACGAGCAGTACTTC. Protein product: CAWSDGQGAYEQYF.

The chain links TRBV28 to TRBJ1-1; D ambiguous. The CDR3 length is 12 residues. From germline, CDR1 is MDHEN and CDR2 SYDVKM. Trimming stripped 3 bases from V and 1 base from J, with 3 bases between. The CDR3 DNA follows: TGTGCCAGCAGTTTTGGGAACACTGAAGCTTTCTTT. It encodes CASSFGNTEAFF.

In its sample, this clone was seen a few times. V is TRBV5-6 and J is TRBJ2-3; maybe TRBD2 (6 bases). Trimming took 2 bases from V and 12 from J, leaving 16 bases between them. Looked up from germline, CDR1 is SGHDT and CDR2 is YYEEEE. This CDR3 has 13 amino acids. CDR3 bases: TGTGCCAGCAGCTTAAGATGGGGGGAGGCACAGTATTTT. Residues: CASSLRWGEAQYF.

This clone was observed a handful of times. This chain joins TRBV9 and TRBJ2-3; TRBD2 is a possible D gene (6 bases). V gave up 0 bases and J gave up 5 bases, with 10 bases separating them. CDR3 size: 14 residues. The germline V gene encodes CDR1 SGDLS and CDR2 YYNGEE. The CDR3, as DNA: TGTGCCAGCAGCGTAGGGCTAGCGAGAGATACGCAGTATTTT. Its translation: CASSVGLARDTQYF. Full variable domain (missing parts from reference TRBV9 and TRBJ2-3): DSGVTQTPKHLITATGQRVTLRCSPRSGDLSVYWYQQSLDQGLQFLIQYYNGEERAKGNILERFSAQQFPDLHSELNLSSLELGDSALYFCASSVGLARDTQYFGPGTRLTVL.

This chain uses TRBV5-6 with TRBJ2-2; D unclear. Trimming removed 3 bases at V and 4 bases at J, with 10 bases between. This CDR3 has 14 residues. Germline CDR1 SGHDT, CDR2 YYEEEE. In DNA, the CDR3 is TGTGCCAGCAGCTCGGGCCTGGGCACCGGGGAGCTGTTTTTT. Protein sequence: CASSSGLGTGELFF.

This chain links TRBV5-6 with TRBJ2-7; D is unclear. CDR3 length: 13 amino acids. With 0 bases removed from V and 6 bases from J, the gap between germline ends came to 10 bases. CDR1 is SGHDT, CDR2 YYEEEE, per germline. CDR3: CASSLGAQLEQYF. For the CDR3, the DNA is TGTGCCAGCAGCTTGGGAGCACAACTCGAGCAGTACTTC.

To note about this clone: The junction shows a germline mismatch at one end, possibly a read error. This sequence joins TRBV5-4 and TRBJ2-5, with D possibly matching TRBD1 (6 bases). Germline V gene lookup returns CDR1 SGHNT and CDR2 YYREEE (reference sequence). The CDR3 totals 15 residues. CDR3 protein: CASSLAQGTQESQHF. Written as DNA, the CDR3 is TGTGCCAGCAGCTTGGCCCAGGGGACCCAAGAGAGCCAGCACTTC.

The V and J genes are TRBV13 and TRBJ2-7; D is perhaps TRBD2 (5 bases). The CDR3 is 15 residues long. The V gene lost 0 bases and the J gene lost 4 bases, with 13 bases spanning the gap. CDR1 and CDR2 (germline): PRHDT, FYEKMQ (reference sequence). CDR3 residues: CASSLGQDSYYEQYF. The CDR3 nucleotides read TGTGCCAGCAGCTTAGGCCAGGACTCGTATTACGAGCAGTACTTC.

The CDR3 spells CASSQLGLAREQYF. CDR3 DNA: TGCGCCAGCAGCCAACTGGGACTGGCTAGGGAGCAGTACTTC. The V call is TRBV4-1, the J call TRBJ2-7, with D perhaps matching TRBD2 (6 bases). The CDR3 spans 14 residues. Trimming pared 2 bases from V and 7 bases from J, leaving 15 bases between. Germline V gives CDR1 MGHRA, CDR2 YSYEKL.

This CDR3 is CASSFMTGGSPLHF. In DNA form, the CDR3 reads TGTGCCAGCAGCTTTATGACAGGGGGTTCACCCCTCCACTTT. J is TRBJ1-6 and V is TRBV7-9; 9 positions agree with TRBD1. CDR1 SEHNR and CDR2 FQNEAQ come from the germline V gene (reference sequence). Trimming at V came to 3 bases and at J to 9 bases, leaving 3 bases not matched to a gene. CDR3 length: 14 residues.

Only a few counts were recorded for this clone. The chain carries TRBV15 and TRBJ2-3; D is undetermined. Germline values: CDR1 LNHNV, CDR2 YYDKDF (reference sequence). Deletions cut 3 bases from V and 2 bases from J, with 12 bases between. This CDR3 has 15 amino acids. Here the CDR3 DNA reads TGTGCCACCAGCAGGGACGCAGGCCTCACAGATACGCAGTATTTT. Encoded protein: CATSRDAGLTDTQYF. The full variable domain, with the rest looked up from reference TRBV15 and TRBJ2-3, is DAMVIQNPRYQVTQFGKPVTLSCSQTLNHNVMYWYQQKSSQAPKLLFHYYDKDFNNEADTPDNFQSRRPNTSFCFLDIRSPGLGDTAMYLCATSRDAGLTDTQYFGPGTRLTVL.

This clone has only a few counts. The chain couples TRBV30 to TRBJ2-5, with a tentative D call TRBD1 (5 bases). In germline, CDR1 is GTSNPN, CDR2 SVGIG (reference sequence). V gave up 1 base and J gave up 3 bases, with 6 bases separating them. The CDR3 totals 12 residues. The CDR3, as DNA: TGTGCCTGGAGTGCAGGGAAAGAGACCCAGTACTTC. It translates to CAWSAGKETQYF.

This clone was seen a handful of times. The CDR3 DNA is TGTGCCAGCAGCCATTCGGAGGACAGGGACCAAGAGACCCAGTACTTC. Protein sequence: CASSHSEDRDQETQYF. This sequence joins TRBV4-2 and TRBJ2-5; 8 bases line up with TRBD1. CDR3 length: 16 amino acids. Trimming removed 3 bases from V and 0 bases from J; junction bases left unmatched: 6. Germline CDR1 LGHNA, CDR2 YNFKEQ.